These T cell receptor beta chains were read from a single sample in a study of T cells in Graves' hyperthyroidism and ophthalmopathy. TCRdb re-called the multiplex PCR reads through MiXCR, storing one row per CDR3 protein. This sample yields around 720,000 distinct CDR3 sequences, of which roughly a third are seen a single time; 30% to 40% belongs to the top ten. The sample was blood. The receptors derive from a woman between 35 and 50 years old with Graves' hyperthyroidism. The CDR3 runs from the conserved cysteine through the conserved F or W. A D gene is named only where the DNA matches it firmly. Part of the rows lack a size; the others show once, few, many or a class for expanded clones.

V: TRBV7-9
size: -
D: -
J: TRBJ1-5
DNA: TGTGCCAGCAGCTTAGCAGCCCAGGGTACCAATCAGCCCCAGCATTTT
CDR3: CASSLAAQGTNQPQHF

V: TRBV30
size: -
D: -
J: TRBJ1-2
DNA: TGTGCCTGGCTCAGACCAGGAGGCTACACCTTC
CDR3: CAWLRPGGYTF

V: TRBV6-6
size: many
D: -
J: TRBJ1-1
DNA: TGTGCCAGCAGTTCCCAGGGTACCATGAACACTGAAGCTTTCTTT
CDR3: CASSSQGTMNTEAFF

V: TRBV19
size: -
D: TRBD2
J: TRBJ2-7
DNA: TGTGCCAGTAGTTCCGGGACTAGCGGGACTGGTGAGCAGCACTTC
CDR3: CASSSGTSGTGEQHF

V: TRBV19
size: -
D: -
J: TRBJ1-6
DNA: TGTGCCAGAAGAGGGGTGACAGGCTCCTATAATTCACCCCTCCACTTT
CDR3: CARRGVTGSYNSPLHF

V: TRBV20-1
size: many
D: -
J: TRBJ1-4
DNA: TGCAGTGCAAATGAAATGACAACTAATGAAAAACTGTTTTTT
CDR3: CSANEMTTNEKLFF

V: TRBV7-9
size: many
D: -
J: TRBJ1-5
DNA: TGTGCCAGCAGTCTCGCAGGAACGCAGCCCCAGCATTTT
CDR3: CASSLAGTQPQHF

V: TRBV14
size: few
D: -
J: TRBJ2-7
DNA: TGTGCCAGCAGCCAAGTATTTGGGACGGGAAGCTCCTACGAGCAGTACTTC
CDR3: CASSQVFGTGSSYEQYF

V: TRBV20-1
size: few
D: TRBD1
J: TRBJ1-5
DNA: TGCAGTGCTAGAAGGGACAGGGGGCTAGATCAGCCCCAGCATTTT
CDR3: CSARRDRGLDQPQHF

V: TRBV7-2
size: -
D: TRBD2
J: TRBJ2-5
DNA: TGTGCCAGCAGCTTAGGGCTAGCGGCGTCAGAGACCCAGTACTTC
CDR3: CASSLGLAASETQYF